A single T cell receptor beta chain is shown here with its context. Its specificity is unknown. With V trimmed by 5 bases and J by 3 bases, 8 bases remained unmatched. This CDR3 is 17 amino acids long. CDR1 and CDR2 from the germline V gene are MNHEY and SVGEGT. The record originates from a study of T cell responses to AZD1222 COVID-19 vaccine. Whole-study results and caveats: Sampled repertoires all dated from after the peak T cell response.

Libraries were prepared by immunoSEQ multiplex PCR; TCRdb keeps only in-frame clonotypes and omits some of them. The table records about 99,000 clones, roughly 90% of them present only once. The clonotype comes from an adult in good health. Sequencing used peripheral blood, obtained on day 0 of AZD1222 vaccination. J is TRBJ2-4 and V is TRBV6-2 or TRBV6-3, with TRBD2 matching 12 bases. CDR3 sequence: CASSPVSSGRGKNIQYF. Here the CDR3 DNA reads TGTGCCAGCAGTCCCGTCTCTAGCGGGAGGGGCAAAAACATTCAGTACTTC.